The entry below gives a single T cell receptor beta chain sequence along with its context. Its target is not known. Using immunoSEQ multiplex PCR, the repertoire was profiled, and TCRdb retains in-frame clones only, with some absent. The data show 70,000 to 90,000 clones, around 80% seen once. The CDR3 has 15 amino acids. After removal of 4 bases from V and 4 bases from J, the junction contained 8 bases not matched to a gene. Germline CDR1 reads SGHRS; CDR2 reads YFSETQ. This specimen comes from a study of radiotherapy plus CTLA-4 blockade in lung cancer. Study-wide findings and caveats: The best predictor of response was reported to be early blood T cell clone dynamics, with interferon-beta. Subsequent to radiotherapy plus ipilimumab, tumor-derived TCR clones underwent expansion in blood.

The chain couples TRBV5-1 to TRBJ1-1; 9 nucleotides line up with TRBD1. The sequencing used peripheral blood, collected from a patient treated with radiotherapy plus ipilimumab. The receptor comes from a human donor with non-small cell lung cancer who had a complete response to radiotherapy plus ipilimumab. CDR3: CASSRDRDRLTEAFF. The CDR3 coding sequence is TGCGCCAGCAGCAGGGACAGGGACAGACTCACTGAAGCTTTCTTT.